The 7 T cell receptor beta chains given below trace back to one sample, sequenced in a study of metastatic and nonmetastatic thyroid tumors (dated by TCRdb to the early 2020s). No treatment had been received by any patient before thyroid surgery. To prepare the library, PCR was applied. The listed sequencing device is Illumina HiSeq 4000. TCRdb handled the public reads itself, with Q25 trimming in fastp and clone calling in MiXCR, and kept productive beta chains. The sample table lists about 26,000 clones, about 15% of them with a count of one. Approximately 3.4% of the sample rests with the top ten. Sequenced: blood. All receptors come from a female donor with papillary thyroid cancer or a benign thyroid nodule (not recorded which). Some clones in this sample may be carry-over from other donors' samples.

This chain links TRBV6-1 with TRBJ1-1, with D uncertain. Germline lookup yields CDR1 MNHNS and CDR2 SASEGT. This CDR3 is built from 13 residues. The V and J ends lost 4 bases and 0 bases respectively, with 6 bases between them. In DNA form, the CDR3 reads TGTGCCAGCAGTGGGTCCATGAACACTGAAGCTTTCTTT. Translated: CASSGSMNTEAFF.

This clone occurred once. The chain uses TRBV9 and TRBJ2-3; 7 bases align to TRBD2. CDR1 and CDR2 from the germline V gene are SGDLS and YYNGEE. This CDR3 is 17 amino acids long. Trimming at V came to 3 bases and at J to 1 base, leaving 11 bases not matched to a gene. CDR3 bases: TGTGCCAGCAGCGCATGGACTAGTGGGAGGGGCACAGATACGCAGTATTTT. This codes for CASSAWTSGRGTDTQYF.

This clone was observed at least ten times. The rearrangement links TRBV6-1 to TRBJ2-4; tentative D call: TRBD2 (6 bases). Germline CDR1 reads MNHNS; CDR2 reads SASEGT. Trimming pared 3 bases from V and 6 bases from J, leaving 18 bases between. This CDR3 region has 16 residues. This CDR3 reads CASSDRAPGEVNIQYF. CDR3 nucleotide sequence: TGTGCCAGCAGTGACCGGGCCCCGGGGGAGGTAAACATTCAGTACTTC.

This rearrangement joins TRBV27 to TRBJ2-1; 9 bases align to TRBD1. The length of the CDR3 is 15 residues. The trim removed 3 bases at V and 7 bases at J, leaving 7 bases unmatched. Germline values: CDR1 MNHEY, CDR2 SMNVEV (reference sequence). CDR3 loop: CASSFRDRVLNEQFF. The CDR3 DNA is TGTGCCAGCAGTTTCCGGGACAGGGTGCTTAATGAGCAGTTCTTC.

The gene calls are TRBV18 and TRBJ2-3, with 9 bases identical to TRBD2. The V gene's germline CDR1 is KGHSH and CDR2 LQKENI. The CDR3 is 16 residues long. Trimming removed 4 bases from V and 4 bases from J; junction bases left unmatched: 9. The CDR3 nucleotides are TGTGCCAGCTCACTACTTAGTAGGACTAGCGCAGATACGCAGTATTTT. It codes for CASSLLSRTSADTQYF.

Ten or more counts support this clone. J is TRBJ1-5 and V is TRBV6-1; D gene unclear. V lost 3 bases, J lost 7 bases, and 10 bases lay in between. CDR3 length: 13 residues. Germline V lookup: CDR1 MNHNS, CDR2 SASEGT. CDR3 in amino acids: CASSEISVQPQHF. The CDR3 coding sequence is TGTGCCAGCAGTGAGATTTCCGTACAGCCCCAGCATTTT.

This clone was counted at least ten times. Compared with germline, one end of the junction differs, possibly owing to a read error. J is TRBJ2-5 and V is TRBV12-3 or TRBV12-4; the D is unclear. This CDR3 region has 11 residues. In nucleotides, the CDR3 is TGTGCCAGCAGTTTAGGGCCAGGAAGGGACTTC. It specifies CASSLGPGRDF.